Described below is a single T cell receptor (beta chain) sequence and its context. Its cognate antigen is unknown. Each cDNA molecule carried a unique molecular identifier. A single record per CDR3 protein comes from TCRdb applying MiXCR to the 5' RACE reads. Among 70,000 to 75,000 distinct CDR3 sequences listed, about 12% were seen once. The entry originates in a study of early T cells in non-severe SARS-CoV-2 infection. General observations from the study: Sequences matched to VDJdb favored anti-spike CD8 responses, while private and CD4 specificities were missed.

Germline assignment: CDR1 SEHNR and CDR2 FQNEAQ (reference sequence). Trimming stripped 2 bases from V and 5 bases from J, with 9 bases between. This CDR3 has 13 amino acids. Sequencing used whole blood. V and J are TRBV7-9 and TRBJ2-5; D is unclear. The receptor was derived from an adult who was a healthcare worker with PCR-confirmed SARS-CoV-2 infection or an uninfected control (not recorded which). The CDR3 is CASSLWGRETQYF. The CDR3 DNA reads TGTGCCAGCAGCTTATGGGGTCGGGAGACCCAGTACTTC.